Each of the 18 T cell receptor beta chains below was sequenced from the same sample in a study of spatial heterogeneity in lung cancer. Study outcomes and limitations: Tumor mutation count correlated with how many alpha and beta TCRs expanded intratumorally.

Antigens of these TCRs are unknown. Time point denoted: sample taken at primary tumor resection. TCRdb itself ran the 5' RACE reads through MiXCR, one entry per CDR3 protein. The sample includes some 2,000 distinct CDR3 sequences, 7.5% to 9.5% of them seen just once. This material consisted of lung tumor tissue, taken at surgery. These TCRs come from a male donor with early-stage non-small cell lung cancer.

This clonotype turned up a few times. The rearrangement links TRBV7-2 to TRBJ2-7; 8 bases fit TRBD1. With 6 bases clipped from V and 6 bases from J, the junction kept 4 bases outside the gene matches. CDR3 length equals 12 residues. The germline V gene has CDR1 SGHTA and CDR2 FQGNSA. CDR3 sequence reads: CASSTGTGEQYF. As DNA, the CDR3 is TGTGCCAGCAGTACCGGGACAGGCGAGCAGTACTTC.

By sample share, this clonotype is medium-sized. The chain carries TRBV5-1 and TRBJ2-1; the D gene could be TRBD1 or TRBD2 (5 bases each). Trimming left V 0 bases short and J 8 bases short, with 12 bases between. The CDR3 is 14 residues long. CDR1 SGHRS and CDR2 YFSETQ come from the germline V gene. The CDR3 is CASSLAYVGDEQFF. The CDR3 DNA is TGCGCCAGCAGCTTGGCTTACGTGGGGGATGAGCAGTTCTTC.

This clonotype is labeled as medium-sized. V and J are TRBV5-6 and TRBJ2-3; tentative D call: TRBD1 (6 bases). This CDR3 spans 15 amino acids. V was clipped by 5 bases and J by 1 base, with 14 bases between them. The germline gives CDR1 SGHDT, CDR2 YYEEEE. CDR3 sequence: CASSLDRTGTDTQYF. The DNA of the CDR3 is TGTGCCAGCAGTTTAGACAGGACCGGCACAGATACGCAGTATTTT.

By frequency in the sample, this clonotype is medium-sized. This chain uses TRBV9 with TRBJ1-6; tentative D call: TRBD1 (6 bases). The CDR3 extends over 15 amino acids. CDR1 is SGDLS, CDR2 YYNGEE, per germline. V dropped 0 bases and J dropped 6 bases, with 10 bases sitting between them. As DNA, the CDR3 is TGTGCCAGCAGCGTAGGAGACAGGCCTAATTCACCCCTCCACTTT. Its protein is CASSVGDRPNSPLHF.

This clonotype occurred many times. This chain connects TRBV11-2 to TRBJ2-7; D unclear. The CDR3 runs to 13 residues. The V gene lost 1 base and the J gene lost 4 bases, with 8 bases spanning the gap. Germline CDR1 SGHAT, CDR2 FQNNGV. CDR3 residues: CASSLGEGYEQYF. The CDR3 region has the DNA TGTGCCAGCAGCTTAGGGGAAGGGTACGAGCAGTACTTC.

Relative to its sample, this clonotype is medium-sized. The chain links TRBV7-2 to TRBJ1-6; D gene unclear. V was cut by 1 base and J by 4 bases, with 2 bases left in between. Germline values: CDR1 SGHTA, CDR2 FQGNSA. The CDR3 is 13 residues long. CDR3 nucleotides: TGTGCCAGCAGCTTAGGGTATAATTCACCCCTCCACTTT. Translation gives CASSLGYNSPLHF.

Within the sample, this clonotype is medium-sized. The chain has TRBV5-1 and TRBJ2-7; D not certain. CDR1 and CDR2 (germline): SGHRS, YFSETQ. The V end lost 5 bases, the J end lost 0 bases, and 12 bases lay between the germline ends. The CDR3 has 14 residues. DNA for the CDR3: TGCGCCAGCAGAAGACTCGCCGGCTCCTACGAGCAGTACTTC. Translation gives CASRRLAGSYEQYF.

This clonotype is termed medium-sized. V and J are TRBV12-3 or TRBV12-4 and TRBJ2-7; weak D call: TRBD1 (5 bases). The CDR3 totals 14 residues. Trimming stripped 5 bases from V and 5 bases from J, with 16 bases between. The CDR3 DNA is TGTGCCAGCAGTGGACACCCACTTTGGGACGAGCAGTACTTC. This sequence encodes CASSGHPLWDEQYF.

This clonotype is large (0.1 to 1%). The chain employs TRBV4-3 and TRBJ2-3, with TRBD1 matching 7 bases. Germline CDR1 and CDR2: LGHNA and YSLEER. V trimming: 4 bases; J trimming: 0 bases; junction bases outside the gene matches: 10. The CDR3 is 17 residues long. Here the CDR3 DNA reads TGCGCCAGCAGCCCGAGCAGGACAGGCGGAAGCACAGATACGCAGTATTTT. Protein sequence: CASSPSRTGGSTDTQYF.

This clonotype is labeled as medium-sized (0.01 to 0.1%). This chain joins TRBV7-2 and TRBJ1-4; D perhaps matches TRBD1 (6 bases). Germline V gene sequence: CDR1 SGHTA, CDR2 FQGNSA. The V end lost 6 bases, the J end lost 0 bases, and 14 bases lay between the germline ends. The CDR3 runs 16 residues. The CDR3 DNA follows: TGTGCCAGCAGAGAAACGACAGGAGCAACTAATGAAAAACTGTTTTTT. This gives the protein CASRETTGATNEKLFF. The full variable domain, rest sourced from reference TRBV7-2 and TRBJ1-4, is GAGVSQSPSNKVTEKGKDVELRCDPISGHTALYWYRQSLGQGLEFLIYFQGNSAPDKSGLPSDRFSAERTGGSVSTLTIQRTQQEDSAVYLCASRETTGATNEKLFFGSGTQLSVL.

This clonotype is medium-sized within its sample. The genes are TRBV2 and TRBJ2-3; TRBD1 matches at 7 bases. V was pared by 5 bases and J by 0 bases, with 8 bases of the junction left unmatched. Germline CDR1 SNHLY, CDR2 FYNNEI. CDR3 length: 16 residues. CDR3 nucleotide sequence: TGTGCCAGCAGTCTTCGGACAGGTACTAGCACAGATACGCAGTATTTT. Translation: CASSLRTGTSTDTQYF.

This clonotype rates as medium-sized. This chain joins TRBV7-9 and TRBJ2-2, with D perhaps matching TRBD2 (6 bases). CDR3 size: 12 residues. V lost 7 bases and J 7 bases, leaving 10 bases between the germline ends. Looked up from germline, CDR1 is SEHNR and CDR2 is FQNEAQ (reference sequence). The CDR3 DNA reads TGTGCCAGCATCCACGGGAGCGGGGAGCTGTTTTTT. Translating it yields CASIHGSGELFF.

By share, this clonotype ranks as medium-sized (0.01 to 0.1%). The genes are TRBV28 and TRBJ1-2; D not certain. Germline V gene lookup returns CDR1 MDHEN and CDR2 SYDVKM. V lost 5 bases and J 3 bases, leaving 16 bases between the germline ends. The CDR3 contains 15 residues. The CDR3 nucleotides are TGTGCCAGCAGTGCCCCGGGGAGGGCGTACTATGGCTACACCTTC. Translating it yields CASSAPGRAYYGYTF.

By share of the sample, this clonotype is medium-sized. This chain connects TRBV4-2 to TRBJ2-5; TRBD2 matches 13 bases. V lost 4 bases to trimming and J lost 1 base; unmatched junction nucleotides: 9. The CDR3 is 18 amino acids. CDR1 is LGHNA, CDR2 YNFKEQ, per germline. The CDR3 nucleotides read TGTGCCAGCAGCCCGACCGGTACTAGCGGGGGGGGCCAAGAGACCCAGTACTTC. This sequence encodes CASSPTGTSGGGQETQYF.

V is TRBV7-2 and J is TRBJ2-7; D unclear. Germline loops: CDR1 SGHTA, CDR2 FQGNSA. The V end was cut by 7 bases, the J end by 0 bases, with 13 bases between. This CDR3 has 14 residues. For the CDR3, the DNA is TGTGCCAGCACGTTAAACAGAAACTCCTACGAGCAGTACTTC. Translation: CASTLNRNSYEQYF.

Many counts were recorded for this clonotype. The chain joins TRBV28 to TRBJ1-1, with TRBD1 identical over 9 bases. The V gene end was trimmed by 11 bases and the J gene end by 4 bases; junction bases not matched to a gene: 8. CDR1 is MDHEN, CDR2 SYDVKM, per germline. The CDR3 covers 13 residues. CDR3 DNA: TGTGCCGCCAGGACAGGGGTTACCACTGAAGCTTTCTTT. Protein sequence: CAARTGVTTEAFF.

This clonotype is judged medium-sized. V gene TRBV3-1 combines with J gene TRBJ2-5; a weak D match, TRBD1 (6 bases). With 7 bases removed from V and 5 bases from J, the gap between germline ends came to 17 bases. CDR1 and CDR2 (germline): LGHDT, YNNKEL (reference sequence). This CDR3 is built from 14 residues. The CDR3 DNA reads TGTGCCAGCACTACGGACTGGGGGCGGGAGACCCAGTACTTC. Amino acid sequence: CASTTDWGRETQYF.

This clonotype is medium-sized by share. V usage is TRBV6-2 or TRBV6-3 and J usage is TRBJ2-1, with D unresolved. Per the germline V gene, CDR1 is MNHEY and CDR2 is SVGEGT. This CDR3 spans 13 amino acids. Trimming took 0 bases from V and 9 from J, leaving 9 bases between them. The DNA for the CDR3 is TGTGCCAGCAGTTACTCGAACTTTGGTGAGCAGTTCTTC. This encodes CASSYSNFGEQFF.